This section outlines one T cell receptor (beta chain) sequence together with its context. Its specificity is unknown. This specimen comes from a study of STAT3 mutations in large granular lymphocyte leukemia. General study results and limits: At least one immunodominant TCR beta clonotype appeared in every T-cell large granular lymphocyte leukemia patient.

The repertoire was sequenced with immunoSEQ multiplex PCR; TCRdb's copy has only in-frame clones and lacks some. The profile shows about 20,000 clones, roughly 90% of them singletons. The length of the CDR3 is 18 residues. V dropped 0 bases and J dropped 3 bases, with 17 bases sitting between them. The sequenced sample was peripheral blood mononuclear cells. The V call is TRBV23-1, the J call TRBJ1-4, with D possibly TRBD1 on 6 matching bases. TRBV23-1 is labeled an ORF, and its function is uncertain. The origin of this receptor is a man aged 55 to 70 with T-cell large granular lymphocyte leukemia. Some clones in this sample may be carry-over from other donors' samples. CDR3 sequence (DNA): TGCGCCAGCAGTCAATCCTACAGGGATTACTTCTCTAATGAAAAACTGTTTTTT. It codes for CASSQSYRDYFSNEKLFF.